This T cell receptor (beta chain) was captured in a study of blood T cells in healthy people across ages. This CDR3 has 15 amino acids. Germline CDR1 and CDR2: KGHDR and SFDVKD. Trimming pared 3 bases from V and 2 bases from J, leaving 13 bases between. Together with a sample-barcoded 5' primer, a J-beta primer mix was included in a second PCR lasting about 7 to 12 cycles. TCRdb fed the 5' RACE reads into MiXCR, producing one record per CDR3 protein. This sample yields about 780,000 distinct CDR3 sequences, of which 62% are seen a single time; around a quarter belongs to the top ten. The chain uses TRBV24-1 and TRBJ2-7; unclear D gene. Sequenced input: blood. This sequence originates from a man aged 30-40 years in good health. CDR3 amino acids: CATSDAQVSTYEQYF. Written as DNA, the CDR3 is TGTGCCACCAGTGATGCCCAGGTCTCCACCTACGAGCAGTACTTC.